These 5 T cell receptor beta chains were sequenced from one sample in a study of T cell responses to AZD1222 COVID-19 vaccine (TCRdb year 2021). The library relied on the immunoSEQ multiplex PCR assay. Held by TCRdb, this immuneACCESS table contains in-frame sequences only and omits some clones. Under half of the omission traces to an unresolved V gene where checked; the cause of the rest is unknown. Present in this sample are roughly 120,000 clones, roughly nine tenths of which were seen just once. The ten largest make up around 1.6% of the sample. Taken with the paper, the label for time point translates to: baseline before first vaccination. This material consisted of peripheral blood, taken on day 0 of AZD1222 vaccination. The receptors come from an adult in good health.

This chain uses TRBV9 with TRBJ1-2, with TRBD1 matching 9 bases. The CDR3 spans 15 residues. Germline CDR1 and CDR2: SGDLS and YYNGEE. J lost 2 bases, V lost 0 bases, and 2 bases had no gene match. The CDR3 bases are TGTGCCAGCAGCGTAGAAGGGACAGGGAACTATGGCTACACCTTC. Translation gives CASSVEGTGNYGYTF.

Worth noting for this clone: The same CDR3 can be traced to other DNA sequences in this sample. V usage is TRBV18 and J usage is TRBJ2-6; perhaps TRBD1 as D (5 bases). Germline loops: CDR1 KGHSH, CDR2 LQKENI. V lost 1 base and J 1 base, leaving 5 bases between the germline ends. This CDR3 is 15 amino acids long. CDR3: CASSPQGSGANVLTF. Here the CDR3 DNA reads TGTGCCAGCTCACCACAGGGGTCTGGGGCCAACGTCCTGACTTTC.

The chain joins TRBV2 to TRBJ2-7; D remains unclear. CDR1 and CDR2 from the germline V gene are SNHLY and FYNNEI. Trimming left V 8 bases short and J 1 base short, with 18 bases between. The CDR3 length is 15 residues. Here the CDR3 DNA reads TGTGCCAGCCAACCTTTAGCCCTTCTTTCCTACGAGCAGTACTTC. Residues: CASQPLALLSYEQYF.

V gene TRBV7-8 combines with J gene TRBJ1-6, with 7 bases aligning to TRBD1. The trim removed 5 bases at V and 3 bases at J, leaving 10 bases unmatched. The V gene's germline CDR1 is SGHVS and CDR2 FQNEAQ. The CDR3 runs 17 residues. The CDR3 DNA reads as TGTGCCAGCAGCCCCGACGGGACAGTGTACTATAATTCACCCCTCCACTTT. This translates into CASSPDGTVYYNSPLHF.

V and J are TRBV4-1 and TRBJ2-1; D remains ambiguous. CDR3 size: 15 residues. With 3 bases removed from V and 4 bases from J, the gap between germline ends came to 13 bases. The germline V gene encodes CDR1 MGHRA and CDR2 YSYEKL. DNA of the CDR3: TGCGCCAGCAGCCATCAACTGGCCAAATACAATGAGCAGTTCTTC. Translation gives CASSHQLAKYNEQFF.